This T cell receptor (beta chain) came from a study of cytomegalovirus exposure and HLA in healthy donors. This CDR3 spans 15 amino acids. Per germline, CDR1 GTSNPN and CDR2 SVGIG (reference sequence). V was clipped by 2 bases and J by 0 bases, with 13 bases between them. Points from the study as a whole: Further analysis, carried out later, found HLA-associated TCR beta chains more clonally expanded than equally common other chains. Researchers reported in a later analysis that common viral pathogens appeared linked to several top clusters.

About this clone itself: The antigen remains undetermined.

PCR used 60 Vbeta primers and 13 Jbeta primers. The repertoire was sequenced with immunoSEQ multiplex PCR; TCRdb's copy has only in-frame clones and lacks some. The sample yields 150,000 to 200,000 clones, roughly 81% seen once. The sequencing sample was made of PBMCs. V usage is TRBV30 and J usage is TRBJ1-2; D possibly corresponds to TRBD1 (6 bases). The receptor comes from a girl between 10 and 17 years old in good health and CMV-seropositive. This CDR3 reads CAWSPIGGSNYGYTF. CDR3 bases: TGTGCCTGGAGTCCGATAGGGGGATCTAACTATGGCTACACCTTC.